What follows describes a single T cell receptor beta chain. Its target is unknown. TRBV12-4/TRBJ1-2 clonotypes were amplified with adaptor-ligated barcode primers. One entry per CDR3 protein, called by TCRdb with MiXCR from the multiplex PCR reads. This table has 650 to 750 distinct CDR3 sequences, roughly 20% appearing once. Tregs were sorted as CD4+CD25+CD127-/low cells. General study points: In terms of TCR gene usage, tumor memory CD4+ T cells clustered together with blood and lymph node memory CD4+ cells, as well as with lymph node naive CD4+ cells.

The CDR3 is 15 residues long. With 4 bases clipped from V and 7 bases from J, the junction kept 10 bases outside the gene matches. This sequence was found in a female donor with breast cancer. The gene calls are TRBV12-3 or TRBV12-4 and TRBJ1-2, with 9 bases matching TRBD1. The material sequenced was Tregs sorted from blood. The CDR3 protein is CASSSRWTGDSGYTF. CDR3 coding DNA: TGTGCCAGCAGTTCCCGATGGACAGGGGATTCTGGCTACACCTTC.